The entry that follows covers one TCR beta chain sequence. The antigen remains undetermined. The same CDR3 is also encoded by other DNA sequences in this sample. This PCR relied on a set of 60 Vbeta primers and 13 Jbeta primers. This table comes from immunoSEQ multiplex PCR, and its TCRdb copy is limited to in-frame clones, with some not included. This table has about 150,000 clones, more than 75% appearing once. The data derive from a study of cytomegalovirus exposure and HLA in healthy donors. The V segment lost 7 bases and the J segment 4 bases; nucleotides outside the gene matches: 5. CDR1 is LNHDA, CDR2 SQIVND, per germline (reference sequence). This CDR3 region has 14 residues. Study-level findings and limits: The study designated fewer than 200 TCR beta chains cytomegalovirus-associated. Later analysis suggested most CMV-associated TCR beta chains were HLA-restricted.

The clonotype originates from a woman aged 40 to 50 in good health and CMV-seronegative. Sequences were obtained from PBMCs. The rearrangement links TRBV19 to TRBJ2-2, with TRBD2 matching 8 bases. CDR3 sequence reads: CASTPGGGTGELFF. CDR3 in DNA: TGTGCCAGTACCCCGGGGGGGGGCACCGGGGAGCTGTTTTTT.